The 17 T cell receptor beta chains in this list originate from one sample, sequenced in a study of T-cell memory formation after mild COVID-19. Each CDR3 protein is one row after TCRdb ran MiXCR on the 5' RACE reads. The table includes about 500,000 distinct CDR3 sequences, roughly 21% detected once. The sample taken for sequencing was PBMCs or a T cell subset sorted from them (not recorded which). Receptors originate from an adult woman who had mild COVID-19 (a few samples of this study predate the infection). Cell type and time point are not known.

J is TRBJ2-5 and V is TRBV23-1; the D gene is possibly TRBD1 (5 bases). TRBV23-1 qualifies as an ORF whose function is uncertain. V lost 2 bases and J 1 base, leaving 8 bases between the germline ends. This CDR3 has 14 residues. This chain's CDR3 is CASSQNRFQETQYF. CDR3 nucleotide sequence: TGCGCCAGCAGTCAAAACAGGTTCCAAGAGACCCAGTACTTC.

V gene TRBV19 combines with J gene TRBJ2-4; 7 bases match TRBD2. V dropped 2 bases and J dropped 2; count of bases not matched to a gene: 6. Germline lookup yields CDR1 LNHDA and CDR2 SQIVND (reference sequence). CDR3 size: 16 residues. As DNA, the CDR3 is TGTGCCAGTAGTATATTTTCGGGAGGACCCAAAAACATTCAGTACTTC. Translation: CASSIFSGGPKNIQYF.

The sample holds many counts of this clonotype. The chain carries TRBV5-1 and TRBJ2-7; 8 positions agree with TRBD1. The CDR3 consists of 16 residues. V was pared by 1 base and J by 5 bases, with 11 bases of the junction left unmatched. Germline V gives CDR1 SGHRS, CDR2 YFSETQ. The CDR3 bases are TGCGCCAGCAGCTTGATGACCAGGGGGCGTTATAACGAGCAGTACTTC. This translates into CASSLMTRGRYNEQYF.

In this sample, this clonotype turned up a few times. The chain combines TRBV3-1 with TRBJ1-2; D is unclear. Trimming left V 4 bases short and J 8 bases short, with 11 bases between. Per the germline V gene, CDR1 is LGHDT and CDR2 is YNNKEL (reference sequence). The CDR3 is 12 residues long. CDR3 DNA: TGTGCCAGCAGCCCGACGTCCGGGGGCTACACCTTC. Encoded protein: CASSPTSGGYTF.

The chain links TRBV6-5 to TRBJ2-7, with D perhaps matching TRBD1 (5 bases). V was cut by 7 bases and J by 1 base, with 20 bases left in between. CDR1 MNHEY and CDR2 SVGAGI come from the germline V gene. The CDR3 loop spans 16 amino acids. Written as DNA, the CDR3 is TGTGCCAGCACCCCCAGGGTAGGGTTCACATCCTACGAGCAGTACTTC. It translates to CASTPRVGFTSYEQYF.

The genes are TRBV30 and TRBJ2-1; 9 bases are a match to TRBD2. The CDR3 length is 16 residues. V dropped 1 base and J dropped 4; count of bases not matched to a gene: 8. CDR1 is GTSNPN, CDR2 SVGIG, per germline (reference sequence). The CDR3 bases are TGTGCCTGGAGTGACCTTAGCGGGAGTAAGTACAATGAGCAGTTCTTC. This gives the protein CAWSDLSGSKYNEQFF.

There are a few counts of this clonotype. This chain uses TRBV4-1 with TRBJ1-2; D remains unclear. In germline, CDR1 is MGHRA, CDR2 YSYEKL. The ends were cut back, 1 base at V and 3 bases at J, with 3 bases in the middle. The CDR3 runs 12 residues. CDR3 coding DNA: TGCGCCAGCAGCCAAGCCTACTATGGCTACACCTTC. This sequence encodes CASSQAYYGYTF.

This clonotype was picked up a small number of times. CDR3 protein: CATSRLGQGLDEQFF. The CDR3 nucleotides are TGTGCCACCAGCAGACTTGGACAGGGGTTGGATGAGCAGTTCTTC. The chain recombines TRBV15 with TRBJ2-1, with 9 nucleotides matching TRBD1. Germline CDR1 LNHNV, CDR2 YYDKDF (reference sequence). V trimming: 2 bases; J trimming: 8 bases; junction bases outside the gene matches: 7. There are 15 residues in the CDR3.

This clonotype was detected a few times. The rearrangement uses TRBV27 and TRBJ1-1, with D unclear. Trimming took off 5 bases at V and 3 bases at J, with 10 bases between the two ends. This CDR3 spans 13 amino acids. Germline CDR1 is MNHEY and CDR2 is SMNVEV (reference sequence). The chain's CDR3 is CASSSTWDTEAFF. CDR3 sequence (DNA): TGTGCCAGCAGTAGTACTTGGGACACTGAAGCTTTCTTT.

The chain employs TRBV30 and TRBJ1-2; TRBD1 is a possible D gene (5 bases). CDR1 is GTSNPN and CDR2 is SVGIG in the germline V gene (reference sequence). Trimming removed 3 bases at V and 3 bases at J, with 11 bases between. The CDR3 is 13 amino acids. The CDR3 loop is CAWRGEGYYGYTF. The CDR3 DNA follows: TGTGCCTGGAGAGGGGAGGGGTACTATGGCTACACCTTC.

This clonotype has only a few counts. The CDR3: CASSQGMADPGTEAFF. The CDR3 DNA sequence: TGCGCCAGCAGCCAGGGGATGGCAGACCCGGGCACTGAAGCTTTCTTT. This rearrangement joins TRBV4-1 to TRBJ1-1; the D is unclear. CDR1 and CDR2 (germline): MGHRA, YSYEKL. CDR3 length: 16 amino acids. V was shortened by 3 bases and J by 4 bases, with 18 bases between the two germline ends.

This clonotype was counted a few times. This chain joins TRBV4-2 and TRBJ2-7, with D possibly TRBD2 on 6 matching bases. This CDR3 comprises 16 residues. Between the trimmed V and J ends, which lost 0 bases and 1 base, there was a span of 13 bases. Germline V CDR1 and CDR2: LGHNA, YNFKEQ. The DNA of the CDR3 is TGTGCCAGCAGCCAAGAGAACTTCGCGGGGTCCTACGAGCAGTACTTC. Residues: CASSQENFAGSYEQYF.

Many counts were recorded for this clonotype. The chain joins TRBV7-3 to TRBJ2-5; D is unclear. The CDR3 sequence is 14 residues long. The germline gives CDR1 SGHTA, CDR2 FQGTGA. Between the trimmed V and J ends, which lost 1 base and 5 bases, there was a span of 11 bases. In DNA, the CDR3 is TGTGCCAGCAGCTTAAGGGCTAGGAGTGAGACCCAGTACTTC. It encodes CASSLRARSETQYF.

V and J are TRBV18 and TRBJ1-1; 9 positions match TRBD1. CDR1 and CDR2 (germline): KGHSH, LQKENI. The trim removed 2 bases at V and 1 base at J, leaving 11 bases unmatched. CDR3 size: 18 residues. The CDR3 region is CASSPNGTRDRANTEAFF. The CDR3 DNA sequence: TGTGCCAGCTCACCAAACGGTACCCGGGACAGGGCGAACACTGAAGCTTTCTTT. Drawing the rest from reference TRBV18 and TRBJ1-1, the complete variable domain is NAGVMQNPRHLVRRRGQEARLRCSPMKGHSHVYWYRQLPEEGLKFMVYLQKENIIDESGMPKERFSAEFPKEGPSILRIQQVVRGDSAAYFCASSPNGTRDRANTEAFFGQGTRLTVV.

This chain uses TRBV27 with TRBJ1-1; TRBD1 is a possible D gene (5 bases). Germline lookup yields CDR1 MNHEY and CDR2 SMNVEV (reference sequence). The germline V and J ends were trimmed by 5 bases and 1 base, with 11 bases remaining between them. The CDR3 consists of 14 residues. DNA for the CDR3: TGTGCCAGCAGTCCCTTCCAGGGGAACACTGAAGCTTTCTTT. Encoded protein: CASSPFQGNTEAFF.

The chain employs TRBV11-2 and TRBJ2-1; D possibly corresponds to TRBD1 (5 bases). The CDR3 length is 14 residues. Per the germline V gene, CDR1 is SGHAT and CDR2 is FQNNGV. With 3 bases removed from V and 4 bases from J, the gap between germline ends came to 10 bases. The CDR3 loop reads CASSLTEIYNEQFF. CDR3 nucleotides: TGTGCCAGCAGCTTGACAGAGATATACAATGAGCAGTTCTTC. Full variable domain (missing parts from reference TRBV11-2 and TRBJ2-1): EAGVAQSPRYKIIEKRQSVAFWCNPISGHATLYWYQQILGQGPKLLIQFQNNGVVDDSQLPKDRFSAERLKGVDSTLKIQPAKLEDSAVYLCASSLTEIYNEQFFGPGTRLTVL.

This sequence joins TRBV20-1 and TRBJ2-1; TRBD2 aligns across 11 bases. CDR1 DFQATT and CDR2 SNEGSKA come from the germline V gene (reference sequence). V lost 8 bases, J lost 7 bases, and 10 bases stayed unmatched. CDR3 length: 14 residues. CDR3 in DNA: TGCAGTACCGCCGCTAGCGGGAGGACGAATGAGCAGTTCTTC. Protein: CSTAASGRTNEQFF.